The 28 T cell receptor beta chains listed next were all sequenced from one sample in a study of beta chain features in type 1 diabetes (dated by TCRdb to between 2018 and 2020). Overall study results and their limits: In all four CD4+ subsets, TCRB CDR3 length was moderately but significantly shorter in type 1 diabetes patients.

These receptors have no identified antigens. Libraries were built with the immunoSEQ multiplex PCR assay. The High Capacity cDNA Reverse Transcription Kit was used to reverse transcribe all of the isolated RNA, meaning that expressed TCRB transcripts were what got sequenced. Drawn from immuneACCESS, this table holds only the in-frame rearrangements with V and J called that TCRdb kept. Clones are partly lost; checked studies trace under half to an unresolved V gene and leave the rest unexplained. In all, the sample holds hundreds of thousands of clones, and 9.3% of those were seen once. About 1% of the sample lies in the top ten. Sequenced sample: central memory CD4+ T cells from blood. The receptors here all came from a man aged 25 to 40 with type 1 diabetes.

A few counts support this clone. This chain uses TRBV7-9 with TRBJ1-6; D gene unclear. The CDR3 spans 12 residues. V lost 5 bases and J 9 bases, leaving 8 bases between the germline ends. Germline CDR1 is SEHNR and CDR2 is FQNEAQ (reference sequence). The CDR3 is CASSVFGSPLHF. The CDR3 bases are TGTGCCAGCAGCGTCTTTGGTTCACCCCTCCACTTT.

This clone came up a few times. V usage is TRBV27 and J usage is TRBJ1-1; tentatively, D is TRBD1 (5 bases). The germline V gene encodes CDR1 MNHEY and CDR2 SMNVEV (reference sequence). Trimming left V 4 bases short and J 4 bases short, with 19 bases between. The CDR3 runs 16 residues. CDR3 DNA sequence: TGTGCCAGCAGTTATACAGGCACATACGGGGGCACTGAAGCTTTCTTT. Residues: CASSYTGTYGGTEAFF.

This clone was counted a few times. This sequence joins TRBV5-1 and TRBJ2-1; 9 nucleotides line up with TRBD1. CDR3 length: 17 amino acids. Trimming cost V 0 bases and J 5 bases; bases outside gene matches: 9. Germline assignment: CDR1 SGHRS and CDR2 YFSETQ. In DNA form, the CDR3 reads TGCGCCAGCAGCTTGGCCGTCGGGACAGGGACCCACAATGAGCAGTTCTTC. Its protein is CASSLAVGTGTHNEQFF.

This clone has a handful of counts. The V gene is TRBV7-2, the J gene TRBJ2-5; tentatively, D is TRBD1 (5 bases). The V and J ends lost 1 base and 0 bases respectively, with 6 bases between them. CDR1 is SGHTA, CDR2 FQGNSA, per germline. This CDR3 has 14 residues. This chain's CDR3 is CASSLGTHQETQYF. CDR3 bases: TGTGCCAGCAGCTTAGGGACACACCAAGAGACCCAGTACTTC.

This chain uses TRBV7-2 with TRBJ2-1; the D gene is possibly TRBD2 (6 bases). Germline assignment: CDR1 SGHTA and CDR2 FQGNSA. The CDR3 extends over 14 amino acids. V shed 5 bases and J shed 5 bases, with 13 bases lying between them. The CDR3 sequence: CASSKRARDNEQFF. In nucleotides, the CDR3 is TGTGCCAGCAGCAAGCGGGCCCGTGACAATGAGCAGTTCTTC.

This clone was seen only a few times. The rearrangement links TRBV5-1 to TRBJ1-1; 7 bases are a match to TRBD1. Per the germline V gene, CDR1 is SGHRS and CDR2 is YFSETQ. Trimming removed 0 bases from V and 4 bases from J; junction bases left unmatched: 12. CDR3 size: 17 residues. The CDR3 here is CASSLGRDSPRVTEAFF. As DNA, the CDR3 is TGCGCCAGCAGCTTGGGCCGGGACAGCCCGAGGGTCACTGAAGCTTTCTTT.

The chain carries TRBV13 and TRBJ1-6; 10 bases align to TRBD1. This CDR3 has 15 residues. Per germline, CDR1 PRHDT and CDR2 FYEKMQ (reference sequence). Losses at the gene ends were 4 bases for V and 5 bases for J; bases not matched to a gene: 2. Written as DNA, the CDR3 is TGTGCCAGCAGCTCGGACAGGGGGAATAATTCACCCCTCCACTTT. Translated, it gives CASSSDRGNNSPLHF.

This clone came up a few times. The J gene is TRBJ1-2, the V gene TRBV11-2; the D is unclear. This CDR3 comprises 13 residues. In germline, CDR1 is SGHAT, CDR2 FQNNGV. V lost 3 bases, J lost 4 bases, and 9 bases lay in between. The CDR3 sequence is CASSFSISYGYTF. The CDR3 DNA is TGTGCCAGCAGCTTTAGCATCAGCTATGGCTACACCTTC.

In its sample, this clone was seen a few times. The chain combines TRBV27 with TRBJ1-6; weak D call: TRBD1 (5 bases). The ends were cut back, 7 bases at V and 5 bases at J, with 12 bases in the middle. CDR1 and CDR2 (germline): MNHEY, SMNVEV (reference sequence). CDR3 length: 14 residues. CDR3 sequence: CASMRDGDNSPLHF. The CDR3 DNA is TGTGCCAGCATGCGGGACGGTGATAATTCACCCCTCCACTTT.

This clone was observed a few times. The CDR3, as DNA: TGTGCCAGCAGTTGGGACTCGGAGGAGCAGTACTTC. It is translated as CASSWDSEEQYF. The genes are TRBV2 and TRBJ2-7; possible D gene TRBD2, 6 bases. This CDR3 has 12 amino acids. V lost 5 bases and J lost 7, with 12 bases in between. The germline gives CDR1 SNHLY, CDR2 FYNNEI.

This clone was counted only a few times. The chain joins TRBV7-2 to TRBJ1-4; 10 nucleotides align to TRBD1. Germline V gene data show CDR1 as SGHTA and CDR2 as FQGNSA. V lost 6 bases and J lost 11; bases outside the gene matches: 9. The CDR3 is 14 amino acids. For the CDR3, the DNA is TGTGCCAGCAGGTCGGACAGGGGGGACTGGAAACTGTTTTTT. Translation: CASRSDRGDWKLFF.

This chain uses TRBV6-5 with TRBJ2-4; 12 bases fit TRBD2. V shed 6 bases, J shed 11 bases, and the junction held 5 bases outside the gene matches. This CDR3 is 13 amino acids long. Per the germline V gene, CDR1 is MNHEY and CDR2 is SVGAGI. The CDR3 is CASRWTSGAFQYF. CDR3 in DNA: TGTGCCAGCAGATGGACTAGCGGGGCGTTTCAGTACTTC.

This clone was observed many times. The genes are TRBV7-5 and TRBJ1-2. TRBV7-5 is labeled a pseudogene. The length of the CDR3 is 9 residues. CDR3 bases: TGTGCCATGGGATGTGGCTACACCTTC. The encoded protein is CAMGCGYTF.

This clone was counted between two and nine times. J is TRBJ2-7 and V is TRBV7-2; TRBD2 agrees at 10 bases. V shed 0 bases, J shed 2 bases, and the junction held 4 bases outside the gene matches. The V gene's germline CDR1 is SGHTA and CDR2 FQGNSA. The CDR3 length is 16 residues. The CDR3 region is CASSLARSGGAYEQYF. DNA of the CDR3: TGTGCCAGCAGCTTAGCGAGAAGCGGGGGGGCCTACGAGCAGTACTTC. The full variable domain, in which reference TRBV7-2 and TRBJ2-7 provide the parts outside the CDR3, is GAGVSQSPSNKVTEKGKDVELRCDPISGHTALYWYRQSLGQGLEFLIYFQGNSAPDKSGLPSDRFSAERTGGSVSTLTIQRTQQEDSAVYLCASSLARSGGAYEQYFGPGTRLTVT.

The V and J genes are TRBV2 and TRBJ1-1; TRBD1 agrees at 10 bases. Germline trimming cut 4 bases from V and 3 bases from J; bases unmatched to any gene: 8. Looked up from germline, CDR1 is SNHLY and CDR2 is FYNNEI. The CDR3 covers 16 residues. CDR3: CASSGSDRGRHTEAFF. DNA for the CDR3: TGTGCCAGCAGTGGAAGCGACAGGGGGCGTCACACTGAAGCTTTCTTT.

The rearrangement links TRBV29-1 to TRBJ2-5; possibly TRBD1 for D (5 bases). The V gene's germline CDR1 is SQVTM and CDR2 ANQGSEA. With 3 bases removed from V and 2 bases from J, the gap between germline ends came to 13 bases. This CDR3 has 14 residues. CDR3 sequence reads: CSVDFVGAQETQYF. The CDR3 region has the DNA TGCAGCGTTGACTTTGTAGGGGCTCAAGAGACCCAGTACTTC.

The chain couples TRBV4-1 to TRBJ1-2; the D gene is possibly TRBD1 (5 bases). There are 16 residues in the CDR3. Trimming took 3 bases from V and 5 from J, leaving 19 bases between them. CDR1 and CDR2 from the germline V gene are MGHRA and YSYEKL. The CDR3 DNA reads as TGCGCCAGCAGCCACTTCCAGGGTACGGAAAGATATGGCTACACCTTC. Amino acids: CASSHFQGTERYGYTF.

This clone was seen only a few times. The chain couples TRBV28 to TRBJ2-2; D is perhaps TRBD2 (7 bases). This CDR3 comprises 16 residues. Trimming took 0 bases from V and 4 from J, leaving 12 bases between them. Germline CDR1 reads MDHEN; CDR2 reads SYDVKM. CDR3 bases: TGTGCCAGCAGTTTATGGGCGGGGGCCCGCACCGGGGAGCTGTTTTTT. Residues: CASSLWAGARTGELFF.

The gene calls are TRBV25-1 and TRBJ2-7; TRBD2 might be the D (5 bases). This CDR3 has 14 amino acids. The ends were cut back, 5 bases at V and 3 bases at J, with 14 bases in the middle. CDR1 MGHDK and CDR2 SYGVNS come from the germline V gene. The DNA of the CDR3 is TGTGCCAGCAGTCCCCCGGACTGGATCTACGAGCAGTACTTC. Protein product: CASSPPDWIYEQYF.

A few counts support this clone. The DNA for the CDR3 is TGTGCCAGCAGCTTGGACCCAGCGGGGGGATTGGAGACCCAGTACTTC. It is translated as CASSLDPAGGLETQYF. The V call is TRBV5-4, the J call TRBJ2-5; TRBD2 matches at 9 bases. Germline values: CDR1 SGHNT, CDR2 YYREEE (reference sequence). The CDR3 sequence is 16 residues long. V trimming: 0 bases; J trimming: 5 bases; junction bases outside the gene matches: 8. The whole variable domain, filled in from reference TRBV5-4 and TRBJ2-5, reads ETGVTQSPTHLIKTRGQQVTLRCSSQSGHNTVSWYQQALGQGPQFIFQYYREEENGRGNFPPRFSGLQFPNYSSELNVNALELDDSALYLCASSLDPAGGLETQYFGPGTRLLVL.

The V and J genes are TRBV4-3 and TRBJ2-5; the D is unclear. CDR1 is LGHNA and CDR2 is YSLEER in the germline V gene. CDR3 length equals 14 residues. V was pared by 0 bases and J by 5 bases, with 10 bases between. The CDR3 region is CASSQDVTRETQYF. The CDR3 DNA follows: TGCGCCAGCAGCCAAGACGTCACAAGGGAGACCCAGTACTTC.

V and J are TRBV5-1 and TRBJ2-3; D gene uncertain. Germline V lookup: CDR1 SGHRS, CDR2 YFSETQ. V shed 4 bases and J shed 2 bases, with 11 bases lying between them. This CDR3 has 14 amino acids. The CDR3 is CASSLSTPTDTQYF. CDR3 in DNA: TGCGCCAGCAGCCTGTCGACGCCCACAGATACGCAGTATTTT.

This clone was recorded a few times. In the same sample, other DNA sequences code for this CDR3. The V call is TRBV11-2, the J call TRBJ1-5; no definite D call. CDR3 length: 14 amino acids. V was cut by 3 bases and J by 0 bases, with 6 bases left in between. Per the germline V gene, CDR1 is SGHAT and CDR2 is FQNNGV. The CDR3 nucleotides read TGTGCCAGCAGCTTGGACGGTAGCAATCAGCCCCAGCATTTT. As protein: CASSLDGSNQPQHF.

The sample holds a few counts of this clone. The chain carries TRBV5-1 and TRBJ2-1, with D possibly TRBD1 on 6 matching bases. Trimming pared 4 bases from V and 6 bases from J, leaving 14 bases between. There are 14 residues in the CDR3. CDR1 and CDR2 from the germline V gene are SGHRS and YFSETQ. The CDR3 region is CASSDGQFINEQFF. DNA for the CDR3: TGCGCCAGCAGCGACGGACAGTTTATCAATGAGCAGTTCTTC.

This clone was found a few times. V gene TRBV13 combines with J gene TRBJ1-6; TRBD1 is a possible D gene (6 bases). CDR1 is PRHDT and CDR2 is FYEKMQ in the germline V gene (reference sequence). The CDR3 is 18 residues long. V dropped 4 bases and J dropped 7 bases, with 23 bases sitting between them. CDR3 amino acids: CASSSQPKARDNNSPLHF. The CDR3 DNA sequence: TGTGCCAGCAGCTCCCAACCTAAAGCCCGGGACAACAATTCACCCCTCCACTTT.

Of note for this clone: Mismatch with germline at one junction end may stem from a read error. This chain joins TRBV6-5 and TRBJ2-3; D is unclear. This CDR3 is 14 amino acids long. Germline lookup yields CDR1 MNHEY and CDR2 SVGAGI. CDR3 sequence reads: CAISVHGSTDTQYF. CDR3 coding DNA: TGTGCCATCAGTGTTCACGGATCCACAGATACGCAGTATTTT.

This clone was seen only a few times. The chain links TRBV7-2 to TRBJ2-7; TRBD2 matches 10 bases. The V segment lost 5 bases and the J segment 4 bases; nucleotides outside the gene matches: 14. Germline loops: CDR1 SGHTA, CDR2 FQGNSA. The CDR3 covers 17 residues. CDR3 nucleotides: TGTGCCAGCAGCGCCAAGGCTAGCGGGGGATACCTTTACGAGCAGTACTTC. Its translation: CASSAKASGGYLYEQYF.

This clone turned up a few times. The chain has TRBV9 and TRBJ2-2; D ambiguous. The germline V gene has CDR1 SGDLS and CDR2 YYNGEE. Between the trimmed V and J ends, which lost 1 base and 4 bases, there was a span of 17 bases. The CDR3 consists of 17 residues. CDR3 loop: CASSVNIRGGATGELFF. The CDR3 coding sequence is TGTGCCAGCAGCGTAAATATTCGTGGTGGCGCCACCGGGGAGCTGTTTTTT.